This TCR beta chain comes out of a study of PD-L1 blockade in urothelial cancer. Study-wide context: The authors examined blood 3 weeks (second dose) and 6 weeks after treatment start. Blood yielded a median of roughly 140,000 T cells per sample. The study, taken as a whole, reports: A below-median TCR clonality in blood before treatment predicted better survival.

The trim removed 3 bases at V and 5 bases at J, leaving 9 bases unmatched. From germline, CDR1 is GTSNPN and CDR2 SVGIG (reference sequence). The CDR3 has 14 amino acids. On this clone: Its antigen is not identified.

Time point defined: pretreatment peripheral blood. Patients were living with locally advanced or metastatic urothelial carcinoma. Some clones are missing from TCRdb's copy, which holds only in-frame ones; the method was immunoSEQ multiplex PCR. The sample consists of fewer than 65,000 clones, about 88% of them appearing once. This chain uses TRBV30 with TRBJ2-7, with 8 bases that match TRBD1. The sample here was PBMCs, taken around atezolizumab (anti-PD-L1) treatment. The clonotype comes from a man between 65 and 80 years old with urothelial cancer. CDR3 nucleotides: TGTGCCTGGAGAAGGCAGGGGGCGCGGGACGAGCAGTACTTC. Its translation is CAWRRQGARDEQYF.